The TCR beta chain under discussion was sequenced for a study of shared clonotypes between healthy human individuals. General study findings and limits: Non-shared clonotypes had lower generation probabilities than those shared by all four donors.

Looked up from germline, CDR1 is SQVTM and CDR2 is ANQGSEA. V gave up 7 bases and J gave up 0 bases, with 9 bases separating them. This CDR3 region has 12 residues. Sequencing used immunoSEQ multiplex PCR; TCRdb keeps in-frame clones, though not all of them. The repertoire holds approximately 350,000 clones, with 74% as singletons. With respect to this clone: No antigen is known for it.

The receptor comes from a man under 40 in good health. The sequencing sample was made of memory CD4+ T cells sorted from blood. Specified subset: CD45RA-negative fraction. J is TRBJ1-1 and V is TRBV29-1; D unresolved. The DNA of the CDR3 is TGCAGCGGGAACAGCATGAACACTGAAGCTTTCTTT. This encodes CSGNSMNTEAFF.